The 26 T cell receptor beta chains below were found in one sample sequenced in a study of blood T cell repertoires in COVID-19 (dated by TCRdb to the early 2020s). Library creation used the immunoSEQ multiplex PCR assay. Drawn from immuneACCESS, this table holds only the in-frame rearrangements with V and J called that TCRdb kept. Clones are partly lost; checked studies trace under half to an unresolved V gene and leave the rest unexplained. A total of more than 55,000 clones appear in this sample, around 88% of them only once. The leading ten clones occupy 4% to 5.5% of the sample. Sequenced material: peripheral blood. The source of these receptors is a man between 60 and 70 years old with acute or convalescent COVID-19.

This clone was picked up a small number of times. This chain joins TRBV19 and TRBJ2-2; D gene uncertain. Germline CDR1 is LNHDA and CDR2 is SQIVND (reference sequence). V lost 6 bases and J lost 1, with 12 bases in between. The CDR3 contains 15 residues. This CDR3 is CASSPGSQNTGELFF. As DNA, the CDR3 is TGTGCCAGTAGCCCGGGTTCCCAGAACACCGGGGAGCTGTTTTTT.

This clone was recorded only once. V gene TRBV7-2 combines with J gene TRBJ1-2; TRBD1 matches 12 bases. Trimming cost V 6 bases and J 8 bases; bases outside gene matches: 7. This CDR3 contains 14 residues. Per the germline V gene, CDR1 is SGHTA and CDR2 is FQGNSA. DNA of the CDR3: TGTGCCAGCAGACCCGGGACAGGGGGCGAGGGCTACACCTTC. It codes for CASRPGTGGEGYTF.

This chain uses TRBV15 with TRBJ2-6, with TRBD2 as a possible D gene (5 bases). The length of the CDR3 is 15 residues. With 0 bases removed from V and 5 bases from J, the gap between germline ends came to 8 bases. Germline CDR1 and CDR2: LNHNV and YYDKDF (reference sequence). The CDR3 region is CATSREGSRANVLTF. CDR3 in DNA: TGTGCCACCAGCAGAGAGGGGAGTAGGGCCAACGTCCTGACTTTC. The whole variable domain, filled in from reference TRBV15 and TRBJ2-6, reads DAMVIQNPRYQVTQFGKPVTLSCSQTLNHNVMYWYQQKSSQAPKLLFHYYDKDFNNEADTPDNFQSRRPNTSFCFLDIRSPGLGDTAMYLCATSREGSRANVLTFGAGSRLTVL.

This clone was counted a few times. The V gene is TRBV12-3 or TRBV12-4, the J gene TRBJ1-2; D may be TRBD1 (5 bases). V lost 5 bases, J lost 4 bases, and 8 bases lay in between. This CDR3 region has 12 residues. This chain's CDR3 is CASSNRSYGYTF. In nucleotides, the CDR3 is TGTGCCAGCAGTAACAGGTCCTATGGCTACACCTTC.

Only a few counts were recorded for this clone. The chain uses TRBV9 and TRBJ2-1; TRBD1 is a possible D gene (5 bases). The CDR3 has 15 residues. Per the germline V gene, CDR1 is SGDLS and CDR2 is YYNGEE. Trimming removed 0 bases at V and 8 bases at J, with 15 bases between. In DNA form, the CDR3 reads TGTGCCAGCAGCGTAGGCCAGGGCCCCATTGATGAGCAGTTCTTC. Translation gives CASSVGQGPIDEQFF.

V is TRBV19 and J is TRBJ2-1, with D possibly being TRBD1 (5 bases). The CDR3 has 15 residues. Looked up from germline, CDR1 is LNHDA and CDR2 is SQIVND (reference sequence). The V gene lost 0 bases and the J gene lost 1 base, with 7 bases spanning the gap. The CDR3 DNA sequence: TGTGCCAGTAGTATAGACCAGGGATCCTACAATGAGCAGTTCTTC. Its protein product is CASSIDQGSYNEQFF.

The chain carries TRBV7-3 and TRBJ2-1; D not resolved. V dropped 5 bases and J dropped 0 bases, with 11 bases sitting between them. The CDR3 is 15 residues long. Germline V gene data show CDR1 as SGHTA and CDR2 as FQGTGA. The CDR3 sequence is CASSRSVSSYNEQFF. In nucleotides, the CDR3 is TGTGCCAGCAGCCGGAGCGTAAGCTCCTACAATGAGCAGTTCTTC.

The chain joins TRBV10-3 to TRBJ1-1; possibly TRBD1 for D (5 bases). This CDR3 contains 16 residues. In germline, CDR1 is ENHRY, CDR2 SYGVKD. Deletions cut 2 bases from V and 1 base from J, with 14 bases between. In DNA form, the CDR3 reads TGTGCCATCAGTGAGCTGCTAGAGACAGCGAACACTGAAGCTTTCTTT. Translated: CAISELLETANTEAFF.

The rearrangement uses TRBV11-2 and TRBJ2-3; D gene uncertain. V was cut by 5 bases and J by 2 bases, with 8 bases left in between. CDR3 length equals 13 residues. Germline V CDR1 and CDR2: SGHAT, FQNNGV. CDR3 loop: CASSPDFTDTQYF. CDR3 nucleotides: TGTGCCAGCAGCCCAGACTTCACAGATACGCAGTATTTT. The full variable domain, completed using reference TRBV11-2 and TRBJ2-3, is EAGVAQSPRYKIIEKRQSVAFWCNPISGHATLYWYQQILGQGPKLLIQFQNNGVVDDSQLPKDRFSAERLKGVDSTLKIQPAKLEDSAVYLCASSPDFTDTQYFGPGTRLTVL.

The genes are TRBV2 and TRBJ1-5, with a tentative D call TRBD1 (6 bases). Germline V CDR1 and CDR2: SNHLY, FYNNEI. The CDR3 has 15 amino acids. Trimming pared 5 bases from V and 7 bases from J, leaving 18 bases between. CDR3 amino acids: CASSHRDIFDQPQHF. The CDR3 DNA reads as TGTGCCAGCAGTCACCGGGACATTTTCGACCAGCCCCAGCATTTT.

This chain uses TRBV27 with TRBJ1-2; D unclear. CDR3 length: 12 residues. Trimming removed 3 bases at V and 7 bases at J, with 9 bases between. Per germline, CDR1 MNHEY and CDR2 SMNVEV (reference sequence). The CDR3 DNA is TGTGCCAGCAGTTTGACGGGTCGTGGCTACACCTTC. Translated: CASSLTGRGYTF.

J is TRBJ1-1 and V is TRBV10-3; D unclear. V lost 0 bases and J lost 5, with 13 bases in between. CDR1 is ENHRY and CDR2 is SYGVKD in the germline V gene. The CDR3 runs 15 residues. CDR3 nucleotide sequence: TGTGCCATCAGTGAGTCGCGGCCCCTCGGGACTGAAGCTTTCTTT. It is translated as CAISESRPLGTEAFF.

The rearrangement links TRBV4-2 to TRBJ1-5, with 7 bases aligning to TRBD1. CDR1 and CDR2 from the germline V gene are LGHNA and YNFKEQ. The junction had 5 bases not matched to a gene; V was cut back by 0 bases and J by 0 bases. This CDR3 is built from 17 residues. CDR3 region: CASSQDQDRASNQPQHF. The CDR3 nucleotides read TGTGCCAGCAGCCAAGATCAAGACAGGGCTAGCAATCAGCCCCAGCATTTT.

This clone has only a few counts. The chain is built from TRBV3-1 (or the pseudogene TRBV3-2) and TRBJ2-3; 8 bases match TRBD1. The junction had 6 bases not matched to a gene; V was cut back by 1 base and J by 3 bases. Germline V gene lookup returns CDR1 LGHDT and CDR2 YNNKEL (reference sequence). The CDR3 runs to 16 residues. This CDR3 is CASSQVTGGVTDTQYF. The CDR3 DNA reads as TGTGCCAGCAGCCAAGTAACAGGGGGTGTGACAGATACGCAGTATTTT.

This chain joins TRBV5-1 and TRBJ2-2; TRBD2 agrees at 9 bases. With 0 bases clipped from V and 6 bases from J, the junction kept 6 bases outside the gene matches. Germline V gene data show CDR1 as SGHRS and CDR2 as YFSETQ. The CDR3 contains 16 residues. CDR3 sequence reads: CASSLGSGSIPGELFF. The DNA of the CDR3 is TGCGCCAGCAGCTTGGGTAGCGGGAGTATCCCCGGGGAGCTGTTTTTT. Variable domain in full (rest from reference TRBV5-1 and TRBJ2-2): KAGVTQTPRYLIKTRGQQVTLSCSPISGHRSVSWYQQTPGQGLQFLFEYFSETQRNKGNFPGRFSGRQFSNSRSEMNVSTLELGDSALYLCASSLGSGSIPGELFFGEGSRLTVL.

The rearrangement joins TRBV24-1 to TRBJ1-5; no reliable D call. The CDR3 contains 13 residues. V lost 6 bases, J lost 6 bases, and 11 bases lay in between. Per the germline V gene, CDR1 is KGHDR and CDR2 is SFDVKD. CDR3 residues: CATSPGTTQPQHF. In DNA form, the CDR3 reads TGTGCCACCAGTCCGGGTACCACTCAGCCCCAGCATTTT.

This clone was counted only a few times. The V call is TRBV5-1, the J call TRBJ2-7; 9 bases agree with TRBD2. The junction had 6 bases not matched to a gene; V was cut back by 3 bases and J by 2 bases. This CDR3 is built from 15 residues. The V gene's germline CDR1 is SGHRS and CDR2 YFSETQ. The CDR3 DNA reads TGCGCCAGCAGCTCCCTAGCGGGATCGGCCTACGAGCAGTACTTC. Its protein is CASSSLAGSAYEQYF.

The chain has TRBV30 and TRBJ1-2; perhaps TRBD1 as D (6 bases). Looked up from germline, CDR1 is GTSNPN and CDR2 is SVGIG (reference sequence). Between the trimmed V and J ends, which lost 4 bases and 5 bases, there was a span of 23 bases. CDR3 length: 16 amino acids. CDR3 in amino acids: CAWTLDPGTTGYGYTF. The CDR3 DNA sequence: TGTGCCTGGACCCTCGACCCCGGGACAACGGGTTATGGCTACACCTTC.

The table lists this clone with a count of one. The rearrangement joins TRBV6-5 to TRBJ2-1; no firm D call. The CDR3 is made up of 12 amino acids. Trimming took off 8 bases at V and 7 bases at J, with 12 bases between the two ends. Germline lookup yields CDR1 MNHEY and CDR2 SVGAGI. CDR3 bases: TGTGCCAGCGAGACGAGGTGGAATGAGCAGTTCTTC. Encoded protein: CASETRWNEQFF.

This chain uses TRBV9 with TRBJ2-7, with D perhaps TRBD2 (6 bases). Between the trimmed V and J ends, which lost 4 bases and 3 bases, there was a span of 20 bases. The germline V gene has CDR1 SGDLS and CDR2 YYNGEE. The length of the CDR3 is 16 residues. The CDR3 DNA is TGTGCCAGCAGCCCCCGGACGGGGACTCTCAACTACGAGCAGTACTTC. Translated, it gives CASSPRTGTLNYEQYF. Full variable domain (remainder filled in from reference TRBV9 and TRBJ2-7): DSGVTQTPKHLITATGQRVTLRCSPRSGDLSVYWYQQSLDQGLQFLIQYYNGEERAKGNILERFSAQQFPDLHSELNLSSLELGDSALYFCASSPRTGTLNYEQYFGPGTRLTVT.

The chain has TRBV7-8 and TRBJ2-1; a weak D match, TRBD2 (6 bases). Germline assignment: CDR1 SGHVS and CDR2 FQNEAQ. The CDR3 totals 18 residues. V was pared by 6 bases and J by 0 bases, with 21 bases between. The CDR3 sequence: CASSSGMLGRSSYNEQFF. The CDR3 DNA follows: TGTGCCAGCAGTAGCGGAATGTTGGGGCGCAGCTCCTACAATGAGCAGTTCTTC.

The chain employs TRBV5-5 and TRBJ1-1; 9 nucleotides line up with TRBD1. V shed 0 bases and J 6 bases; nucleotides not matched to a gene: 9. The germline gives CDR1 SGHKS, CDR2 YYEKEE (reference sequence). The CDR3 is made up of 16 amino acids. In nucleotides, the CDR3 is TGTGCCAGCAGCTTGGTCTCGACAGGGGGGATAGCTGAAGCTTTCTTT. Translated: CASSLVSTGGIAEAFF.

The chain is built from TRBV19 and TRBJ1-1, with 8 bases matching TRBD1. With V trimmed by 2 bases and J by 5 bases, 1 base remained unmatched. The germline V gene encodes CDR1 LNHDA and CDR2 SQIVND (reference sequence). This CDR3 has 13 amino acids. The CDR3 protein is CASSIQGATEAFF. The CDR3 bases are TGTGCCAGTAGTATACAGGGGGCGACTGAAGCTTTCTTT.

CDR3 residues: CAISKAPQGSGNTEAFF. The CDR3 DNA sequence: TGTGCCATCAGTAAGGCCCCACAGGGATCAGGGAACACTGAAGCTTTCTTT. The chain is built from TRBV10-3 and TRBJ1-1; tentatively, D is TRBD1 (6 bases). Trimming shortened V by 5 bases and J by 1 base, and 20 bases separated the two germline ends. Germline lookup yields CDR1 ENHRY and CDR2 SYGVKD. The CDR3 sequence is 17 residues long.

V usage is TRBV2 and J usage is TRBJ2-2; 10 nucleotides line up with TRBD1. The CDR3 runs to 18 residues. Trimming at V came to 6 bases and at J to 0 bases, leaving 10 bases not matched to a gene. From germline, CDR1 is SNHLY and CDR2 FYNNEI. The CDR3 region has the DNA TGTGCCAGCAGCGCCACCCGACAGGGGGCCGCGAACACCGGGGAGCTGTTTTTT. Residues: CASSATRQGAANTGELFF.

V and J are TRBV5-5 and TRBJ1-2; 7 bases fit TRBD1. The CDR3 runs to 14 residues. Trimming cost V 2 bases and J 4 bases; bases outside gene matches: 5. Looked up from germline, CDR1 is SGHKS and CDR2 is YYEKEE (reference sequence). CDR3: CASSLVGGPYGYTF. The DNA of the CDR3 is TGTGCCAGCAGCTTAGTAGGGGGCCCCTATGGCTACACCTTC.